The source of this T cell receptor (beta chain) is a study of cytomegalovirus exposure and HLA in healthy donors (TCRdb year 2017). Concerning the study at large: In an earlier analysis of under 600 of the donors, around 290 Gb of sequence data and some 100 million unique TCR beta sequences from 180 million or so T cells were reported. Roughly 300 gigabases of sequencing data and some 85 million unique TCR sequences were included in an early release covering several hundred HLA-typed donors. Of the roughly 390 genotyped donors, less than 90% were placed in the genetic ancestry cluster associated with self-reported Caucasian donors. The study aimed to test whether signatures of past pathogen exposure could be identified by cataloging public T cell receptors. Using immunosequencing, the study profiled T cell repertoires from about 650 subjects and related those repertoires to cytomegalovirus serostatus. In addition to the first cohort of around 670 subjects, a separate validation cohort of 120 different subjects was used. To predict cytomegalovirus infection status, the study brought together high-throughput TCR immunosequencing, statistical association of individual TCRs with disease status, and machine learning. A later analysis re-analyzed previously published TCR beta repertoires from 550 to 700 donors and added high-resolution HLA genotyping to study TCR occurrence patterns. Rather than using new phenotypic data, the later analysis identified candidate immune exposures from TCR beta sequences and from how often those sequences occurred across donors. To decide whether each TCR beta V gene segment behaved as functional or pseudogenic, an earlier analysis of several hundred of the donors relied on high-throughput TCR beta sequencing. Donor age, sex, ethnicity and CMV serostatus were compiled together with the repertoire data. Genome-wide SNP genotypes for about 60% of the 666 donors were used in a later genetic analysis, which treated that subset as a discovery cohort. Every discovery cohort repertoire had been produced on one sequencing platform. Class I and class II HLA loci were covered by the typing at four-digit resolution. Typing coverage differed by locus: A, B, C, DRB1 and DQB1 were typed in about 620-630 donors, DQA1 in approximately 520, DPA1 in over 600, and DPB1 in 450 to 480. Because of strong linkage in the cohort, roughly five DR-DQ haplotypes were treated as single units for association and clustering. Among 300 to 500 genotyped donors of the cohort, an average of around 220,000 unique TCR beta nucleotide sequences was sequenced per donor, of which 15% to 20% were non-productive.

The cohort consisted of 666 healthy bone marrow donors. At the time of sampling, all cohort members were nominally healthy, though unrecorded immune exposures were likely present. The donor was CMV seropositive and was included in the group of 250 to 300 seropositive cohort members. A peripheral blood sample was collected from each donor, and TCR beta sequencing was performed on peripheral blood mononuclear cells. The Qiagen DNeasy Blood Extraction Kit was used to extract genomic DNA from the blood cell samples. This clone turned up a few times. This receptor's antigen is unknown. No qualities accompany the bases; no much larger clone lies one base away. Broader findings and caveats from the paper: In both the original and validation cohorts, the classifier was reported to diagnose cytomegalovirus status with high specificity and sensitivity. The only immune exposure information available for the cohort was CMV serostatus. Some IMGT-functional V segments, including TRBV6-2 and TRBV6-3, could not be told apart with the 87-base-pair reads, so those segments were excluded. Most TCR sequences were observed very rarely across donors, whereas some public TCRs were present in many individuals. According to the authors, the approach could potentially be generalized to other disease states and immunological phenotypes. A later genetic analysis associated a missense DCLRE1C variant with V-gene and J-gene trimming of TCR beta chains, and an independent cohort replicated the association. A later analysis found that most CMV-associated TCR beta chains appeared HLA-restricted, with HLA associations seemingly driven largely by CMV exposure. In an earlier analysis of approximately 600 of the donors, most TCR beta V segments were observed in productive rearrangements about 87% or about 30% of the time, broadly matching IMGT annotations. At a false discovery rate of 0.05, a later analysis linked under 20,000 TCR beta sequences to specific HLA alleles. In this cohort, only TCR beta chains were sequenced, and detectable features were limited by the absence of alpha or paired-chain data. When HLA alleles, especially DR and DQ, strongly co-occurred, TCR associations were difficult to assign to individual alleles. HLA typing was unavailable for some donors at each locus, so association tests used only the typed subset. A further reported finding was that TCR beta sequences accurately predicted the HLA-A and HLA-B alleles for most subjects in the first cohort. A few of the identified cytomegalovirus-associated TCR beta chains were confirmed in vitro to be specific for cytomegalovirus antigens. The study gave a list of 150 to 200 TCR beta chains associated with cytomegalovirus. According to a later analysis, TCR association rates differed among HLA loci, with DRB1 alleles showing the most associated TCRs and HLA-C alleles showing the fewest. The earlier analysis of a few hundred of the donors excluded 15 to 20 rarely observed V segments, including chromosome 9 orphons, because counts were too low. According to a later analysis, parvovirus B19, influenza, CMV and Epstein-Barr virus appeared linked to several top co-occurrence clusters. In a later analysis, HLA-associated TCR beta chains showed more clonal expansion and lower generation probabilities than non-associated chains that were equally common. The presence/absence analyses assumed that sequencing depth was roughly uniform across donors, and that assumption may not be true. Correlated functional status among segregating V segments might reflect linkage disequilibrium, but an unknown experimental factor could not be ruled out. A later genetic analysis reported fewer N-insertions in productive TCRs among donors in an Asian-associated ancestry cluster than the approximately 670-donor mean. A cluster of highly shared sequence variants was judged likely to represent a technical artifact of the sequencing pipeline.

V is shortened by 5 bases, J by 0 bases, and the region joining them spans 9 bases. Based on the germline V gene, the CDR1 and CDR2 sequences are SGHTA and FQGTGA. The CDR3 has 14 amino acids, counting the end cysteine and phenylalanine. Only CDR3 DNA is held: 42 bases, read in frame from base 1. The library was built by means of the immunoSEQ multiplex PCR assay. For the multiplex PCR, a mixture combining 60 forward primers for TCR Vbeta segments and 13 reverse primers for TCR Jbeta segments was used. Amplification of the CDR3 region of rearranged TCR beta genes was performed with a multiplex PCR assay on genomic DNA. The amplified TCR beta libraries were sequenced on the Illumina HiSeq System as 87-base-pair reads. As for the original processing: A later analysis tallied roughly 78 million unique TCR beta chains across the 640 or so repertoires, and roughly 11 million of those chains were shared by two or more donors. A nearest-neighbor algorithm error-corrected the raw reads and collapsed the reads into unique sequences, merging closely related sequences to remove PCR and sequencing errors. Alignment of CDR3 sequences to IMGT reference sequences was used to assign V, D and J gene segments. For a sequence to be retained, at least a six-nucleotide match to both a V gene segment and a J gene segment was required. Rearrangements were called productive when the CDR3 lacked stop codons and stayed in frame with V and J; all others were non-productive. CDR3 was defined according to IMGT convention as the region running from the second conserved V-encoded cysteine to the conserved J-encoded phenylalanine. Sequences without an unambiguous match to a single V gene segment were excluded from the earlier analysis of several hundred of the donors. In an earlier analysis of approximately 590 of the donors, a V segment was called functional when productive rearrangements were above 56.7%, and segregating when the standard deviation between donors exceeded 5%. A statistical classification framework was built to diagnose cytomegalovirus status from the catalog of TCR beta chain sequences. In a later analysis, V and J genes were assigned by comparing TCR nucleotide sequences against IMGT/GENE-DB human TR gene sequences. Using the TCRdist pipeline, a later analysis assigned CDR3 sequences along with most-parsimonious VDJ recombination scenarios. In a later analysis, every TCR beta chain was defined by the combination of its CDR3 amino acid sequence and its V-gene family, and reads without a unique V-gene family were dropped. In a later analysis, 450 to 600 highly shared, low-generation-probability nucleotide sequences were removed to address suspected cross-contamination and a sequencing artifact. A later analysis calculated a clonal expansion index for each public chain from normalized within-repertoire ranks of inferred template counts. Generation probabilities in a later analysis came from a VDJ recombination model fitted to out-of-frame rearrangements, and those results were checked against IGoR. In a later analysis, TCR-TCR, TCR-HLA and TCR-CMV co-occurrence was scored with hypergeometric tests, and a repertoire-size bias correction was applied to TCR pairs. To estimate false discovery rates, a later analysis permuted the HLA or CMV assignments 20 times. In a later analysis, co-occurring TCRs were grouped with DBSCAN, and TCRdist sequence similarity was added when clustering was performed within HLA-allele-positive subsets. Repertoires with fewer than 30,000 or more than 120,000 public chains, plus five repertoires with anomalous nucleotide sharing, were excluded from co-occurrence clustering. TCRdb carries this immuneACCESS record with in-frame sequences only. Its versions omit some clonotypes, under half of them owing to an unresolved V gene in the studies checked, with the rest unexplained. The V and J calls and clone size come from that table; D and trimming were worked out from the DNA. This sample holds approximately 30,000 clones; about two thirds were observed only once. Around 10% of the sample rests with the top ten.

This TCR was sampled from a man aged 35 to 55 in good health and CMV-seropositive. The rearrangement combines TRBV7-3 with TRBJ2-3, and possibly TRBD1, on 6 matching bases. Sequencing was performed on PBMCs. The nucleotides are TGTGCCAGCAGCCTCGACAGGAGCACAGATACGCAGTATTTT. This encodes CASSLDRSTDTQYF.